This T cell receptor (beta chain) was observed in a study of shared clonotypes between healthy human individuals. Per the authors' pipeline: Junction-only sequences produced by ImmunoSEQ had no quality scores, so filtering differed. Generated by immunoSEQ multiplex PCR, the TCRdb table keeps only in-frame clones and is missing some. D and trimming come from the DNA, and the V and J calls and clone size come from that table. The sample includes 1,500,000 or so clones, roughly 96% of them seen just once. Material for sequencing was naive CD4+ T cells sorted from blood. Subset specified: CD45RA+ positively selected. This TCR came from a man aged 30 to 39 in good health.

The CDR3 reads CATGDSGYQPQHF. DNA of the CDR3: TGTGCCACCGGGGATTCGGGCTATCAGCCCCAGCATTTT. The gene calls are TRBV15 and TRBJ1-5, with unresolved D. This CDR3 spans 13 amino acids. Germline values: CDR1 LNHNV, CDR2 YYDKDF (reference sequence). The V end lost 8 bases, the J end lost 5 bases, and 13 bases lay between the germline ends.